The 30 T cell receptor beta chains listed next were all sequenced from one sample in a study of T cells in Graves' hyperthyroidism and ophthalmopathy. RNA transcripts served as the template for amplifying TCR beta CDR3 regions. The HTBI primer set was used in a first-round RT-PCR of the TCR CDR3. Using its own MiXCR run on the multiplex PCR reads, TCRdb lists one record per CDR3 protein. The sample has roughly 180,000 distinct CDR3 sequences, around 8.9% seen once; the top ten hold about 20%. The sequenced material came from blood. These receptors came from a woman aged 18-35 years with Graves' hyperthyroidism that later progressed to Graves' ophthalmopathy.

This clonotype was seen ten or more times. The chain couples TRBV20-1 to TRBJ2-5; 13 nucleotides match TRBD2. Trimming cost V 6 bases and J 2 bases; bases outside gene matches: 6. The CDR3 runs 15 residues. Germline CDR1 DFQATT, CDR2 SNEGSKA (reference sequence). CDR3 coding DNA: TGCAGTGCCGGACTAGCGGGGGTCGGGCAAGAGACCCAGTACTTC. Translated: CSAGLAGVGQETQYF.

The sample holds many counts of this clonotype. The rearrangement uses TRBV27 and TRBJ1-4; D might be TRBD1 (5 bases). CDR1 is MNHEY, CDR2 SMNVEV, per germline (reference sequence). CDR3 length: 15 residues. Trimming left V 6 bases short and J 10 bases short, with 21 bases between. In DNA form, the CDR3 reads TGTGCCAGCAGCCCGGACTTCAACTTGAGGGGAAAACTGTTTTTT. Its protein is CASSPDFNLRGKLFF.

This rearrangement joins TRBV3-1 to TRBJ1-1, with a possible D match to TRBD1 (6 bases). V lost 1 base to trimming and J lost 8 bases, with 11 bases between them. The CDR3 sequence is 13 residues long. The V gene's germline CDR1 is LGHDT and CDR2 YNNKEL (reference sequence). This CDR3 is CASSQVAQGEAFF. The DNA for the CDR3 is TGTGCCAGCAGCCAAGTCGCACAGGGAGAAGCTTTCTTT.

This clonotype was counted ten times or more. The chain links TRBV2 to TRBJ1-5; D might be TRBD1 (5 bases). Germline values: CDR1 SNHLY, CDR2 FYNNEI. The V end was cut by 6 bases, the J end by 4 bases, with 13 bases between. This CDR3 spans 14 amino acids. CDR3 sequence (DNA): TGTGCCAGCAGCCCATCCGGGGGGAATCAGCCCCAGCATTTT. Translated, it gives CASSPSGGNQPQHF.

At least ten counts were recorded for this clonotype. The chain employs TRBV19 and TRBJ1-1; tentatively, D is TRBD1 (5 bases). Per germline, CDR1 LNHDA and CDR2 SQIVND (reference sequence). Trimming took off 1 base at V and 6 bases at J, with 12 bases between the two ends. The CDR3 consists of 14 residues. The CDR3 DNA follows: TGTGCCAGTAGTATAGCCCCGACAGTTCCTGAAGCTTTCTTT. It codes for CASSIAPTVPEAFF.

This clonotype appeared many times. The chain employs TRBV20-1 and TRBJ2-1; TRBD2 matches at 10 bases. In germline, CDR1 is DFQATT, CDR2 SNEGSKA (reference sequence). V lost 5 bases to trimming and J lost 0 bases; unmatched junction nucleotides: 13. The CDR3 has 18 residues. The CDR3 here is CSAVVRPSGGNSYNEQFF. The CDR3 nucleotides are TGCAGTGCTGTAGTTCGCCCTAGCGGGGGAAACTCCTACAATGAGCAGTTCTTC.

This clonotype was detected a few times. The rearrangement uses TRBV20-1 and TRBJ2-2, with TRBD1 as a possible D gene (5 bases). The V end was cut by 6 bases, the J end by 4 bases, with 12 bases between. The CDR3 is 13 amino acids. The germline CDR1 and CDR2 sequences are DFQATT and SNEGSKA (reference sequence). CDR3 in DNA: TGCAGTGCCGTGGACATCTCCACCGGGGAGCTGTTTTTT. Translation gives CSAVDISTGELFF.

J is TRBJ2-1 and V is TRBV12-3 or TRBV12-4, with D perhaps assigned TRBD1 or TRBD2 (5 bases each). CDR3 length: 11 residues. V shed 6 bases and J shed 12 bases, with 12 bases lying between them. This CDR3 is CASRGPLGQFF. The DNA for the CDR3 is TGTGCCAGCAGGGGACCACTGGGGCAGTTCTTC.

This clonotype came up many times. The chain uses TRBV30 and TRBJ2-5, with 7 bases lining up with TRBD1. This CDR3 is built from 14 residues. Germline CDR1 reads GTSNPN; CDR2 reads SVGIG (reference sequence). With 5 bases clipped from V and 5 bases from J, the junction kept 11 bases outside the gene matches. CDR3 protein: CAWGGQSNAETQYF. The CDR3 DNA is TGTGCCTGGGGGGGACAGTCTAATGCGGAGACCCAGTACTTC.

There are many counts of this clonotype. This chain joins TRBV5-6 and TRBJ1-5, with 7 bases lining up with TRBD1. With V trimmed by 3 bases and J by 4 bases, 4 bases remained unmatched. The CDR3 is 14 amino acids. Germline lookup yields CDR1 SGHDT and CDR2 YYEEEE. The CDR3 spells CASSSGQPNQPQHF. The DNA for the CDR3 is TGTGCCAGCAGCTCGGGACAGCCAAATCAGCCCCAGCATTTT.

This clonotype was seen many times. The V call is TRBV19, the J call TRBJ2-1; 11 positions agree with TRBD2. Looked up from germline, CDR1 is LNHDA and CDR2 is SQIVND (reference sequence). The CDR3 loop spans 17 amino acids. The junction had 5 bases not matched to a gene; V was cut back by 4 bases and J by 0 bases. As DNA, the CDR3 is TGTGCCAGTAGTAGTTTTAGCGGGAGGGCCTCCTACAATGAGCAGTTCTTC. Encoded protein: CASSSFSGRASYNEQFF.

Many counts were recorded for this clonotype. The genes are TRBV11-2 and TRBJ2-3; 9 bases map to TRBD1. CDR3 length equals 20 residues. Germline trimming cut 5 bases from V and 0 bases from J; bases unmatched to any gene: 18. Per the germline V gene, CDR1 is SGHAT and CDR2 is FQNNGV. The CDR3 loop is CASSKPGQGLVFVSTDTQYF. CDR3 bases: TGTGCCAGCAGCAAACCGGGACAGGGTCTTGTGTTCGTTAGCACAGATACGCAGTATTTT. The full variable domain, in which reference TRBV11-2 and TRBJ2-3 provide the parts outside the CDR3, is EAGVAQSPRYKIIEKRQSVAFWCNPISGHATLYWYQQILGQGPKLLIQFQNNGVVDDSQLPKDRFSAERLKGVDSTLKIQPAKLEDSAVYLCASSKPGQGLVFVSTDTQYFGPGTRLTVL.

This clonotype was recorded many times. The chain combines TRBV5-6 with TRBJ2-1; D remains ambiguous. Per germline, CDR1 SGHDT and CDR2 YYEEEE. The CDR3 consists of 13 residues. Trimming stripped 0 bases from V and 5 bases from J, with 6 bases between. The CDR3: CASSLELHNEQFF. Here the CDR3 DNA reads TGTGCCAGCAGCTTGGAACTTCACAATGAGCAGTTCTTC.

The table lists this clonotype with a few counts. The chain recombines TRBV7-8 with TRBJ2-1, with TRBD2 as a possible D gene (6 bases). The CDR3 runs to 20 residues. Per germline, CDR1 SGHVS and CDR2 FQNEAQ. V gave up 6 bases and J gave up 9 bases, with 36 bases separating them. CDR3 DNA sequence: TGTGCCAGCAGACATACTCCGGGACTGGGTCTCACAGGACGCGACAGTGAGCAGTTCTTC. Its protein product is CASRHTPGLGLTGRDSEQFF.

This clonotype was seen at least ten times. This chain joins TRBV25-1 and TRBJ1-2, with D perhaps TRBD1 (5 bases). V was cut by 6 bases and J by 4 bases, with 24 bases left in between. The CDR3 has 17 residues. The V gene's germline CDR1 is MGHDK and CDR2 SYGVNS. CDR3 in DNA: TGTGCCAGCAGCCCCACAGGAGTGCAGACCTCAGTCTATGGCTACACCTTC. It codes for CASSPTGVQTSVYGYTF.

In its sample, this clonotype was seen many times. The V call is TRBV19, the J call TRBJ1-1; no definite D call. V shed 1 base and J shed 10 bases, with 10 bases lying between them. The CDR3 covers 12 residues. CDR1 is LNHDA, CDR2 SQIVND, per germline (reference sequence). CDR3 sequence: CASSIGVEGAFF. As DNA, the CDR3 is TGTGCCAGTAGTATAGGCGTGGAGGGAGCTTTCTTT.

V usage is TRBV20-1 and J usage is TRBJ1-6; TRBD1 matches 9 bases. Trimming removed 3 bases from V and 9 bases from J; junction bases left unmatched: 6. Germline lookup yields CDR1 DFQATT and CDR2 SNEGSKA (reference sequence). The CDR3 length is 14 residues. In nucleotides, the CDR3 is TGCAGTGCTAGTCCACCGACAGGGGGTTCACCCCTCCACTTT. Its protein is CSASPPTGGSPLHF.

This clonotype occurred many times. The chain employs TRBV20-1 and TRBJ2-7; the match to TRBD2 covers 7 bases. J was trimmed by 0 bases and V by 1 base; bases with no gene match: 6. The germline gives CDR1 DFQATT, CDR2 SNEGSKA (reference sequence). The CDR3 length is 15 residues. The CDR3 here is CSARGLAEGSYEQYF. The DNA for the CDR3 is TGCAGTGCTAGAGGCCTAGCGGAGGGCTCCTACGAGCAGTACTTC.

This clonotype has more than one count but fewer than ten. V is TRBV19 and J is TRBJ2-7, with D perhaps matching TRBD1 (6 bases). The ends were cut back, 3 bases at V and 0 bases at J, with 12 bases in the middle. The CDR3 loop spans 15 amino acids. CDR1 is LNHDA and CDR2 is SQIVND in the germline V gene (reference sequence). CDR3 region: CASSIYRDSSYEQYF. The CDR3 DNA sequence: TGTGCCAGTAGTATCTACAGGGATAGCTCCTACGAGCAGTACTTC.

The table lists this clonotype with many counts. V and J are TRBV6-1 and TRBJ1-1; no clear D. Germline V gene lookup returns CDR1 MNHNS and CDR2 SASEGT. The CDR3 extends over 11 amino acids. The V and J ends lost 6 bases and 7 bases respectively, with 9 bases between them. Here the CDR3 reads CASSQRSEAFF. CDR3 DNA: TGTGCCAGCAGCCAAAGGAGTGAAGCTTTCTTT.

A word on this clonotype: At one boundary the junction diverges from the germline segment, which might be a read error. This chain links TRBV6-5 with TRBJ2-1; D is possibly TRBD2 (5 bases). Germline V CDR1 and CDR2: MNHEY, SVGAGI. The CDR3 is 14 residues long. The CDR3 bases are TGTGCCAGCAGTTATGACTGGGATAGCGATGAGCAGCTCTTC. The encoded protein is CASSYDWDSDEQLF.

The sample holds many counts of this clonotype. V gene TRBV5-5 combines with J gene TRBJ2-5, with a weak D call TRBD2 (5 bases). V gave up 4 bases and J gave up 4 bases, with 20 bases separating them. CDR3 length: 16 amino acids. In germline, CDR1 is SGHKS, CDR2 YYEKEE (reference sequence). The CDR3 DNA sequence: TGTGCCAGCAGCACGACACCTTTACTAGGAGGAGAGACCCAGTACTTC. This sequence encodes CASSTTPLLGGETQYF.

This clonotype has a count of ten or more. The chain is built from TRBV10-2 and TRBJ1-5; D gene unclear. CDR1 and CDR2 from the germline V gene are WSHSY and SAAADI. Trimming removed 2 bases at V and 0 bases at J, with 8 bases between. CDR3 size: 15 residues. The CDR3 DNA follows: TGCGCCAGCAGTGAGCCGGGAAATAGCAATCAGCCCCAGCATTTT. This translates into CASSEPGNSNQPQHF.

The genes are TRBV19 and TRBJ2-3; the match to TRBD2 covers 8 bases. The CDR3 has 15 residues. With V trimmed by 4 bases and J by 2 bases, 5 bases remained unmatched. CDR1 is LNHDA, CDR2 SQIVND, per germline (reference sequence). DNA for the CDR3: TGTGCCAGTAGTAGTATCGGGGGGGACACAGATACGCAGTATTTT. Its protein is CASSSIGGDTDTQYF.

The chain has TRBV5-6 and TRBJ2-1; 11 bases fit TRBD2. The CDR3 has 17 amino acids. Germline CDR1 SGHDT, CDR2 YYEEEE. V shed 4 bases, J shed 7 bases, and the junction held 13 bases outside the gene matches. CDR3 DNA: TGTGCCAGCAGCGACGGCAATAGCGGGAGGGCCGTTAATGAGCAGTTCTTC. Its translation is CASSDGNSGRAVNEQFF.

This clonotype has ten or more counts. This chain links TRBV7-8 with TRBJ1-5; D unclear. The CDR3 is 14 residues long. Between the trimmed V and J ends, which lost 6 bases and 5 bases, there was a span of 14 bases. The germline V gene encodes CDR1 SGHVS and CDR2 FQNEAQ. CDR3 sequence (DNA): TGTGCCAGCAGACCAGACCGAGGGTATCAGCCCCAGCATTTT. As protein: CASRPDRGYQPQHF.

This clonotype was seen at least ten times. The chain carries TRBV11-1 and TRBJ2-7; 7 bases align to TRBD1. This CDR3 contains 18 residues. The V segment lost 1 base and the J segment 2 bases; nucleotides outside the gene matches: 14. The germline gives CDR1 SGHAT, CDR2 FQDESV (reference sequence). In DNA form, the CDR3 reads TGTGCCAGCAGCTTAGTTGGGCGATGGGACAGCTTTACCTACGAGCAGTACTTC. It translates to CASSLVGRWDSFTYEQYF.

This clonotype was seen at least ten times. The V and J genes are TRBV2 and TRBJ2-1; no clear D gene. Germline lookup yields CDR1 SNHLY and CDR2 FYNNEI. V lost 7 bases, J lost 8 bases, and 21 bases lay in between. The CDR3 consists of 15 residues. The DNA of the CDR3 is TGTGCCAGCATAGATCTTGTCAGATGGGTCTATGAGCAGTTCTTC. Translating it yields CASIDLVRWVYEQFF. The entire variable domain, with the rest obtained from reference TRBV2 and TRBJ2-1, is as follows: EPEVTQTPSHQVTQMGQEVILRCVPISNHLYFYWYRQILGQKVEFLVSFYNNEISEKSEIFDDQFSVERPDGSNFTLKIRSTKLEDSAMYFCASIDLVRWVYEQFFGPGTRLTVL.

This clonotype was recorded at least ten times. The chain has TRBV5-1 and TRBJ2-7; TRBD2 aligns across 7 bases. V shed 0 bases, J shed 4 bases, and the junction held 4 bases outside the gene matches. CDR3 length equals 14 residues. CDR1 SGHRS and CDR2 YFSETQ come from the germline V gene. CDR3 sequence (DNA): TGCGCCAGCAGCTTGGGAGCGGGGCGGTACGAGCAGTACTTC. Translated: CASSLGAGRYEQYF.

The chain is built from TRBV9 and TRBJ2-2; D is possibly TRBD2 (6 bases). Germline V gives CDR1 SGDLS, CDR2 YYNGEE. V was pared by 0 bases and J by 3 bases, with 15 bases between. The CDR3 contains 17 residues. CDR3 bases: TGTGCCAGCAGCGTAGCTGCGGGGTCGATGTACACCGGGGAGCTGTTTTTT. It encodes CASSVAAGSMYTGELFF.